A selection of T cell receptor beta chains follows, all from one sample in a study of T-cell memory formation after mild COVID-19. TCRdb independently ran MiXCR on the 5' RACE reads; one entry per CDR3 protein. The sample carries around 510,000 distinct CDR3 sequences, roughly 22% recorded once. The sample comprised PBMCs or a T cell subset sorted from them (not recorded which). The receptor source for this set is an adult woman who had mild COVID-19 (a few samples of this study predate the infection). Cell type and time point are not known. The CDR3 runs from the conserved cysteine through the conserved F or W. The order of the fields is clone size, J gene, D gene, V gene, CDR3 protein, CDR3 DNA. The D gene is left open where the match is weak. Rows may omit the clone size; those that give it use once, few, many or a size class.

NA	TRBJ2-2	NA	TRBV14	CASSALAENTGELFF	TGTGCCAGCAGCGCCCTGGCAGAGAACACCGGGGAGCTGTTTTTT
NA	TRBJ2-3	TRBD2	TRBV12-3/TRBV12-4	CASSFRAGVLTDTQYF	TGTGCCAGCAGTTTTCGGGCGGGGGTTCTCACAGATACGCAGTATTTT
NA	TRBJ1-5	NA	TRBV10-2	CASGNRENQPQHF	TGCGCCAGCGGGAACAGGGAGAATCAGCCCCAGCATTTT
few	TRBJ2-7	TRBD1	TRBV29-1	CSVEGQATHYEQYF	TGCAGCGTGGAGGGACAGGCTACCCACTACGAGCAGTACTTC
NA	TRBJ2-3	NA	TRBV7-3	CASSHGRVRTDTQYF	TGTGCCAGCAGCCACGGGCGGGTGCGCACAGATACGCAGTATTTT
few	TRBJ1-2	NA	TRBV20-1	CSARVAQGYGYTF	TGCAGTGCTAGAGTTGCTCAGGGCTATGGCTACACCTTC
few	TRBJ2-1	TRBD2	TRBV7-9	CASSSPTSGGRNEQFF	TGTGCCAGCAGCTCCCCCACTAGCGGGGGTCGAAATGAGCAGTTCTTC
few	TRBJ2-3	NA	TRBV7-9	CASSLVQEPTDTQYF	TGTGCCAGCAGCTTAGTACAGGAGCCCACAGATACGCAGTATTTT
NA	TRBJ2-6	NA	TRBV20-1	CSARLGGPMGSGANVLTF	TGCAGTGCTAGGCTCGGGGGGCCTATGGGCTCTGGGGCCAACGTCCTGACTTTC
few	TRBJ2-1	TRBD2	TRBV12-3/TRBV12-4	CASSTSGGSNEQFF	TGTGCCAGCAGTACTAGCGGGGGAAGCAATGAGCAGTTCTTC
few	TRBJ2-1	TRBD2	TRBV9	CASSVGTRDNEQFF	TGTGCCAGCAGCGTTGGGACTAGAGACAATGAGCAGTTCTTC
NA	TRBJ1-2	NA	TRBV24-1	CATSDSGPPYGYTF	TGTGCCACCAGTGATTCCGGGCCGCCCTATGGCTACACCTTC
few	TRBJ2-5	NA	TRBV7-2	CASSLGPVMHF	TGTGCCAGCAGCTTAGGCCCAGTTATGCACTTC
NA	TRBJ2-7	NA	TRBV10-3	CAISQRISTEATVYF	TGTGCCATCAGTCAAAGGATCTCGACAGAGGCCACCGTATACTTC
few	TRBJ2-3	TRBD2	TRBV7-2	CASSLALAGGISDTQYF	TGTGCCAGCAGCTTAGCGCTAGCGGGGGGGATATCGGATACGCAGTATTTT
NA	TRBJ2-3	TRBD2	TRBV10-3	CAIGTSDPSSTDTQYF	TGTGCCATCGGGACTAGCGATCCGTCTAGCACAGATACGCAGTATTTT
NA	TRBJ2-7	NA	TRBV20-1	CSAREHRGTYEQYF	TGCAGTGCTAGAGAGCATAGGGGGACCTACGAGCAGTACTTC
NA	TRBJ1-6	NA	TRBV6-6	CASSLGGHLSYNSPLHF	TGTGCCAGCAGCCTGGGTGGACATCTCTCCTATAATTCACCCCTCCACTTT
NA	TRBJ2-7	TRBD1	TRBV6-2/TRBV6-3	CASTKGDRVVSYEQYF	TGTGCCAGCACCAAAGGAGACAGGGTTGTTTCCTACGAGCAGTACTTC
few	TRBJ2-1	TRBD2	TRBV11-3	CASSPTSGSAYNEQFF	TGTGCCAGCAGCCCGACTAGCGGGAGCGCCTACAATGAGCAGTTCTTC
NA	TRBJ1-6	TRBD1	TRBV12-3/TRBV12-4	CASSFDRGISPLHF	TGTGCCAGCAGTTTTGACAGGGGTATTTCACCCCTCCACTTT
NA	TRBJ1-2	TRBD1	TRBV6-2/TRBV6-3	CASSYPRDRGPMRGYTF	TGTGCCAGCAGTTACCCTCGGGACAGGGGGCCTATGAGGGGCTACACCTTC
NA	TRBJ2-7	NA	TRBV19	CATRDNSQRTYEQYF	TGTGCCACCAGAGATAACAGCCAGAGAACCTACGAGCAGTACTTC
few	TRBJ2-3	TRBD1	TRBV15	CATSRPQGAPPSTDTQYF	TGTGCCACCAGCAGACCCCAGGGGGCACCTCCATCCACAGATACGCAGTATTTT
NA	TRBJ2-5	NA	TRBV6-1	CASSDWVLETQYF	TGTGCCAGCAGTGACTGGGTGCTGGAGACCCAGTACTTC
NA	TRBJ2-5	TRBD2	TRBV24-1	CATASPRGGQGAVRETQYF	TGTGCCACCGCCAGCCCACGGGGGGGGCAAGGGGCTGTGAGAGAGACCCAGTACTTC
few	TRBJ2-5	TRBD2	TRBV18	CASSPYPLADQETQYF	TGTGCCAGCTCACCCTATCCCCTAGCGGACCAAGAGACCCAGTACTTC
NA	TRBJ1-1	NA	TRBV24-1	CATRSPGGEAFF	TGTGCCACCAGAAGTCCGGGGGGTGAAGCTTTCTTT
NA	TRBJ2-3	TRBD2	TRBV6-5	CASSNPAGGTDTQYF	TGTGCCAGCAGCAACCCGGCGGGGGGCACAGATACGCAGTATTTT
NA	TRBJ2-3	TRBD2	TRBV10-3	CAISEGLAGGDTQYF	TGTGCCATCAGTGAAGGGCTAGCGGGGGGAGATACGCAGTATTTT
NA	TRBJ2-2	NA	TRBV12-3/TRBV12-4	CASSFGGRTGELFF	TGTGCCAGCAGTTTCGGGGGCCGGACCGGGGAGCTGTTTTTT
NA	TRBJ1-2	NA	TRBV15	CATSRQRQVDYGYTF	TGTGCCACCAGCCGGCAAAGACAGGTTGACTATGGCTACACCTTC
few	TRBJ2-1	NA	TRBV12-3/TRBV12-4	CASILVNEQFF	TGTGCCAGCATCTTGGTTAATGAGCAGTTCTTC
many	TRBJ2-6	TRBD1	TRBV19	CASGQGTGANVLTF	TGTGCCAGTGGACAGGGAACCGGGGCCAACGTCCTGACTTTC
few	TRBJ2-2	NA	TRBV20-1	CSARGTVRSGELFF	TGCAGTGCTAGAGGGACAGTAAGATCCGGGGAGCTGTTTTTT
few	TRBJ1-1	NA	TRBV18	CASSWGSANTEAFF	TGTGCCAGCTCTTGGGGAAGCGCAAACACTGAAGCTTTCTTT
NA	TRBJ2-1	NA	TRBV6-7	CASSYCEQFF	TGTGCCAGCAGTTACTGTGAGCAGTTCTTC
NA	TRBJ1-1	TRBD1	TRBV5-6	CASRYLGQPNTEAFF	TGTGCCAGCAGATACCTGGGACAGCCGAACACTGAAGCTTTCTTT
few	TRBJ2-1	NA	TRBV5-1	CASSEANPSYNEQFF	TGCGCCAGCAGTGAGGCTAATCCTTCCTACAATGAGCAGTTCTTC
NA	TRBJ2-3	TRBD2	TRBV6-7	CASSWTSGLRTDTQYF	TGTGCCAGCAGTTGGACTAGCGGGCTCCGCACAGATACGCAGTATTTT
few	TRBJ2-1	TRBD1	TRBV11-3	CASSQGELNEQFF	TGTGCCAGCAGCCAGGGGGAGTTAAATGAGCAGTTCTTC
NA	TRBJ2-2	NA	TRBV11-2	CASSLAHELFF	TGTGCCAGCAGCTTGGCCCATGAGCTGTTTTTT
NA	TRBJ1-1	NA	TRBV5-1	CASSKSSVLPQRKNTEAFF	TGCGCCAGCAGCAAAAGTTCGGTCCTACCCCAAAGAAAGAACACTGAAGCTTTCTTT
NA	TRBJ2-3	TRBD1	TRBV5-5	CASSRRTGGRDTQYF	TGTGCCAGCAGCAGAAGGACAGGGGGCCGTGATACGCAGTATTTT
NA	TRBJ2-1	TRBD2	TRBV13	CASSPQATSGFDEQFF	TGTGCCAGCAGCCCACAGGCGACTAGCGGGTTCGATGAGCAGTTCTTC
many	TRBJ2-7	NA	TRBV3-1	CASSLDRAYYEQYF	TGTGCCAGCAGCCTAGACCGGGCATACTACGAGCAGTACTTC